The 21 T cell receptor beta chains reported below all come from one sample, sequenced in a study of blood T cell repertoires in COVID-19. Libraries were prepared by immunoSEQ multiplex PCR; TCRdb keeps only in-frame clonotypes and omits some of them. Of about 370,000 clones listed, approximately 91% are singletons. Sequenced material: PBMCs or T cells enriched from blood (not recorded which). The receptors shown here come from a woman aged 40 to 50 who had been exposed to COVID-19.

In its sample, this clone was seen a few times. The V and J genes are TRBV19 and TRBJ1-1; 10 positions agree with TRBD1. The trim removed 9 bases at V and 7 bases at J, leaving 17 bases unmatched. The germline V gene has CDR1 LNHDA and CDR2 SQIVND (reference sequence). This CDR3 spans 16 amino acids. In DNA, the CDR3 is TGTGCCAGGACGGTCCCCGGACAGGGGGAGGGAAATGAAGCTTTCTTT. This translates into CARTVPGQGEGNEAFF. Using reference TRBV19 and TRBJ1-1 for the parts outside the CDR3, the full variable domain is DGGITQSPKYLFRKEGQNVTLSCEQNLNHDAMYWYRQDPGQGLRLIYYSQIVNDFQKGDIAEGYSVSREKKESFPLTVTSAQKNPTAFYLCARTVPGQGEGNEAFFGQGTRLTVV.

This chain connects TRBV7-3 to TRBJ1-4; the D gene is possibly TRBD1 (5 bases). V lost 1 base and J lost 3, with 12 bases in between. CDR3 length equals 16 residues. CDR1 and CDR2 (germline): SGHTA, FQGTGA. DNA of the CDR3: TGTGCCAGCAGCTTAAACGTGGCAGGGCCTAATGAAAAACTGTTTTTT. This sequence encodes CASSLNVAGPNEKLFF. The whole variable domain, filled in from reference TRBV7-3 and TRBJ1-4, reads GAGVSQTPSNKVTEKGKYVELRCDPISGHTALYWYRQSLGQGPEFLIYFQGTGAADDSGLPNDRFFAVRPEGSVSTLKIQRTERGDSAVYLCASSLNVAGPNEKLFFGSGTQLSVL.

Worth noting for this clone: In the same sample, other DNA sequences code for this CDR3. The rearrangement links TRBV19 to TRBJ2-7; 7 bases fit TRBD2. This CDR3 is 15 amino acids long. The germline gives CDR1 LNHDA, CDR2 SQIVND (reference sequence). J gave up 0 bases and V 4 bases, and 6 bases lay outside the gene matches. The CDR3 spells CASSRTSDSSYEQYF. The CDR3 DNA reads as TGTGCCAGTAGTAGAACTAGCGACAGCTCCTACGAGCAGTACTTC.

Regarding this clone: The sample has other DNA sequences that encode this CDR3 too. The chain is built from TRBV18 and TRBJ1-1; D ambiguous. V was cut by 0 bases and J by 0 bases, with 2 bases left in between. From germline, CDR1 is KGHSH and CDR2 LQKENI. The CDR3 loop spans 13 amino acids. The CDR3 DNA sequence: TGTGCCAGCTCACCACCCTTGAACACTGAAGCTTTCTTT. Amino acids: CASSPPLNTEAFF.

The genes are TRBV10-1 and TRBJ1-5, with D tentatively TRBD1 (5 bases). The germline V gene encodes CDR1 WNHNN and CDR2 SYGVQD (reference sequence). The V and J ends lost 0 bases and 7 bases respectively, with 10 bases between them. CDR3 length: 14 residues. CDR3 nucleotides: TGCGCCAGCAGTGAGTCGGGCAGGGCACAGCCCCAGCATTTT. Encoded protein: CASSESGRAQPQHF.

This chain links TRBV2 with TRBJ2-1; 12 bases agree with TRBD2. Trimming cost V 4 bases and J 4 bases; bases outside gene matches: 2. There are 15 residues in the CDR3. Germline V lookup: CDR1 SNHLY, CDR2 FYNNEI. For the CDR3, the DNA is TGTGCCAGCAGTGGACTAGCGGGGGATTACAATGAGCAGTTCTTC. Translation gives CASSGLAGDYNEQFF.

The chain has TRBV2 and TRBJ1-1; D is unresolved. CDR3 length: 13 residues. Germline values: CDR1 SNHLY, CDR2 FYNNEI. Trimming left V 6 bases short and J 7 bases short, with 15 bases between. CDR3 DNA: TGTGCCAGCAGGCCGGGGAGATCCTTTGAAGCTTTCTTT. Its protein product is CASRPGRSFEAFF.

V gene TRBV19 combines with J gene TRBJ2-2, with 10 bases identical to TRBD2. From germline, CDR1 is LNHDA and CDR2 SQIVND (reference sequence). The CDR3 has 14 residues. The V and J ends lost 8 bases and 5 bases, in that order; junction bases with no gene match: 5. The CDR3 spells CASAGLARTGELFF. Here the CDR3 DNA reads TGTGCCAGTGCGGGACTAGCGAGAACCGGGGAGCTGTTTTTT.

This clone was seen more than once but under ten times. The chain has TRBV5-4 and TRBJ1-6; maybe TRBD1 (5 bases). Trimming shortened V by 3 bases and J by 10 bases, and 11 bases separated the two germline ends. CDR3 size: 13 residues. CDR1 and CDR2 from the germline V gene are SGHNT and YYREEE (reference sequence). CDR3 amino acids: CASSWGQRSPLHF. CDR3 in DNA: TGTGCCAGCAGCTGGGGCCAACGGTCACCCCTCCACTTT.

The CDR3 reads CASSLGRLDTEAFF. The CDR3 DNA reads as TGTGCCAGCAGCTTAGGCAGGCTCGACACTGAAGCTTTCTTT. The chain recombines TRBV7-2 with TRBJ1-1; unclear D gene. The CDR3 extends over 14 amino acids. Germline CDR1 SGHTA, CDR2 FQGNSA. Deletions cut 1 base from V and 3 bases from J, with 9 bases between.

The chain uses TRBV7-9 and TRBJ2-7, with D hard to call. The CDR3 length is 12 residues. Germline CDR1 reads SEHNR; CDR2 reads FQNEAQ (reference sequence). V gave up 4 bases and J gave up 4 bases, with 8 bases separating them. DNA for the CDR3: TGTGCCAGCAGCTCCCGCAGGTACGAGCAGTACTTC. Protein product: CASSSRRYEQYF.

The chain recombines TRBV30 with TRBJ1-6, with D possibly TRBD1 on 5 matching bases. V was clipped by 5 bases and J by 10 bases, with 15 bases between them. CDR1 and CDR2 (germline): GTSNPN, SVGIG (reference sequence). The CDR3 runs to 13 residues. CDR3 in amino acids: CAWGRQGGSPLHF. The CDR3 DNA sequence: TGTGCCTGGGGTCGCCAGGGTGGGTCACCCCTCCACTTT.

The CDR3 reads CASSERSTLASSEAFF. DNA for the CDR3: TGTGCCAGCAGTGAAAGGTCGACACTGGCATCCTCTGAAGCTTTCTTT. The rearrangement joins TRBV2 to TRBJ1-1; no definite D call. Looked up from germline, CDR1 is SNHLY and CDR2 is FYNNEI. Deletions cut 2 bases from V and 6 bases from J, with 19 bases between. This CDR3 is 16 amino acids long.

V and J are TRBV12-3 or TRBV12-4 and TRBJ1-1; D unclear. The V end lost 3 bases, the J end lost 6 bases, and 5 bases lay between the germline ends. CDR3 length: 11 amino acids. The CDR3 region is CASSFEAEAFF. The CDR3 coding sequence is TGTGCCAGCAGTTTTGAGGCTGAAGCTTTCTTT.

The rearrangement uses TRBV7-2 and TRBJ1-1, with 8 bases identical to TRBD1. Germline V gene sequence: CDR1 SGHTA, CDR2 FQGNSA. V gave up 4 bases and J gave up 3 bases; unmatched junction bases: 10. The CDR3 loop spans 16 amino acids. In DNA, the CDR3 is TGTGCCAGCAGCTGGGGGGGGACAGGTTGGGACACTGAAGCTTTCTTT. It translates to CASSWGGTGWDTEAFF.

Here the CDR3 DNA reads TGTGCCAGCAGCCAGATGGCTAGGGGAGGTGAGCAGTTCTTC. It specifies CASSQMARGGEQFF. The genes are TRBV3-1 (or the pseudogene TRBV3-2) and TRBJ2-1, with TRBD2 as a possible D gene (6 bases). CDR3 length: 14 amino acids. The ends were cut back, 3 bases at V and 9 bases at J, with 15 bases in the middle. Per germline, CDR1 LGHDT and CDR2 YNNKEL (reference sequence).

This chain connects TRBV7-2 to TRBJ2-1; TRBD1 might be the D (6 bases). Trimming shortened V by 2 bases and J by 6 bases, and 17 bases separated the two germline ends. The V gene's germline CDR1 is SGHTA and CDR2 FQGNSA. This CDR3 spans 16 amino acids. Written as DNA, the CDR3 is TGTGCCAGCAGCTTACTTCGATATGACAGGAGCAATGAGCAGTTCTTC. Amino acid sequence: CASSLLRYDRSNEQFF.

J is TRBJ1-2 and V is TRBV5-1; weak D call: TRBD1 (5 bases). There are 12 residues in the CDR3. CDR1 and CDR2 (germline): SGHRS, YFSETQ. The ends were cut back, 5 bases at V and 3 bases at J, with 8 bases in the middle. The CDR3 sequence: CASRGEDYGYTF. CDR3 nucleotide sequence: TGCGCCAGCAGGGGGGAGGACTATGGCTACACCTTC.

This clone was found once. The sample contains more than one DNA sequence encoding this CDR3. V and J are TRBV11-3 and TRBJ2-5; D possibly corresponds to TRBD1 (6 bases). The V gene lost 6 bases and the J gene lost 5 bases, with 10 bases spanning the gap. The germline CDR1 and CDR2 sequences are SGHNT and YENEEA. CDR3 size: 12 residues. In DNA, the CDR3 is TGTGCCAGCAGGGACAGAGGGGAGACCCAGTACTTC. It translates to CASRDRGETQYF.

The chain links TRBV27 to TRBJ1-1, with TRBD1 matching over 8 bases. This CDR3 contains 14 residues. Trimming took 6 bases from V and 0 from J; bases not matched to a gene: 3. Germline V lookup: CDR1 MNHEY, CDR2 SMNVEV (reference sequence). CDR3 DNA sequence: TGTGCCAGCAGGAGACAGGGGATGAACACTGAAGCTTTCTTT. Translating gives CASRRQGMNTEAFF.

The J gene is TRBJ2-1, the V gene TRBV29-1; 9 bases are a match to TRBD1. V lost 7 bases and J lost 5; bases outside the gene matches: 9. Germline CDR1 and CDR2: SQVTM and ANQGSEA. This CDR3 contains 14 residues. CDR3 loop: CSAARDRANNEQFF. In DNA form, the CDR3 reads TGCAGCGCGGCCCGGGACAGGGCCAACAATGAGCAGTTCTTC.